This T cell receptor (beta chain) was obtained from a study of blood T cell repertoires in COVID-19. The germline gives CDR1 MNHEY, CDR2 SVGAGI. V dropped 5 bases and J dropped 2 bases, with 15 bases sitting between them. There are 15 residues in the CDR3. The assay was immunoSEQ multiplex PCR, and TCRdb's table has in-frame clones only and misses some. The sample lists 150,000 to 200,000 clones; approximately 82% were seen once. This sequence was found in a woman aged 40 to 55 with COVID-19, enrolled during active disease. The source material was peripheral blood. This sequence joins TRBV6-5 and TRBJ1-2; D may be TRBD1 (6 bases). This CDR3 is CASSPSGGANYGYTF. The DNA of the CDR3 is TGTGCCAGCAGTCCAAGCGGGGGCGCAAACTATGGCTACACCTTC.